This T cell receptor beta chain was captured in a study of blood T cell repertoires in COVID-19. About the research overall: Acute and convalescent COVID-19 specimens originated in the United States, Italy and Spain. PBMCs, B-cell-depleted T cells, or T cells were the source of the cDNA or gDNA that made up the material.

The authors' processing: Reference gene primer amplification gave nucleated cell count estimates. Method: immunoSEQ multiplex PCR; TCRdb's copy keeps in-frame clones and lacks some. From that table come the V and J calls and clone size; the DNA was used to work out D and trimming. This table holds roughly 280,000 clones, 80% to 90% found once. Participant ages covered roughly 18 to 89 years across about 22 US areas. This clonotype was sampled from a woman under 40 with acute COVID-19. The source material was PBMCs or T cells enriched from blood (not recorded which).

CDR3 nucleotides: TGTGCCATCAGTCGAGGGGGCCCGATCACTGAAGCTTTCTTT. Translating gives CAISRGGPITEAFF. The chain is built from TRBV10-3 and TRBJ1-1, with 7 bases that match TRBD1. J was trimmed by 4 bases and V by 5 bases; bases with no gene match: 7. The CDR3 has 14 residues. CDR1 and CDR2 (germline): ENHRY, SYGVKD.